This T cell receptor (beta chain) was sequenced in a study of Graves' ophthalmopathy and Graves' hyperthyroidism. About the research overall: Peripheral blood was obtained at first diagnosis, ahead of any treatment. Study observations and caveats: As the model predicted ophthalmopathy progression, it achieved a sensitivity of roughly 69% and a specificity of more than 72%. Blood samples also showed most expanded thyroid clonotypes exceeding 0.001 frequency.

Diagnostic conclusions were grounded in clinical symptoms, serum thyroxine, TRAb, thyroid ultrasound and orbital computed tomography. This clonotype was detected a few times. The antigen remains undetermined. The authors amplified TCR beta CDR3 regions, and they did so from RNA transcripts for repertoire sequencing. HTBI primers were employed in first-round RT-PCR, then a second-round multiplex PCR followed. TCRdb independently ran MiXCR on the multiplex PCR reads; one entry per CDR3 protein. This table has about 480,000 distinct CDR3 sequences, 14% appearing once. Germline V gives CDR1 SGHAT, CDR2 FQNNGV. Germline trimming cut 5 bases from V and 5 bases from J; bases unmatched to any gene: 9. The CDR3 loop spans 15 amino acids.

The source is a woman in her 30s with Graves' ophthalmopathy. Source material: blood. The chain uses TRBV11-2 and TRBJ2-5; 9 bases agree with TRBD1. The CDR3 region is CASSGGTGTRETQYF. CDR3 coding DNA: TGTGCCAGCAGCGGAGGGACAGGGACTCGGGAGACCCAGTACTTC.